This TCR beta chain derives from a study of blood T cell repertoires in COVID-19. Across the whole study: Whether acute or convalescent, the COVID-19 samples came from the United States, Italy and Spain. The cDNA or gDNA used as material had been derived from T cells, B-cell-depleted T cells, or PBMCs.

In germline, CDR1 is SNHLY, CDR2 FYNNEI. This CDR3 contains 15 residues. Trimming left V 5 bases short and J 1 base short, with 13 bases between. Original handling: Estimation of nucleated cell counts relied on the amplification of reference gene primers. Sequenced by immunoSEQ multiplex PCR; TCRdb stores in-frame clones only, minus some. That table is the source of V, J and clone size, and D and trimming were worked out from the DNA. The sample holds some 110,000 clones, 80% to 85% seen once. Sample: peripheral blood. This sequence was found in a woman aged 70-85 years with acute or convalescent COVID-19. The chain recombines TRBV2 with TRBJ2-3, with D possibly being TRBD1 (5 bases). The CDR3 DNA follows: TGTGCCAGCAGTTACGGGTTAGGGGGCACAGATACGCAGTATTTT. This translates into CASSYGLGGTDTQYF.